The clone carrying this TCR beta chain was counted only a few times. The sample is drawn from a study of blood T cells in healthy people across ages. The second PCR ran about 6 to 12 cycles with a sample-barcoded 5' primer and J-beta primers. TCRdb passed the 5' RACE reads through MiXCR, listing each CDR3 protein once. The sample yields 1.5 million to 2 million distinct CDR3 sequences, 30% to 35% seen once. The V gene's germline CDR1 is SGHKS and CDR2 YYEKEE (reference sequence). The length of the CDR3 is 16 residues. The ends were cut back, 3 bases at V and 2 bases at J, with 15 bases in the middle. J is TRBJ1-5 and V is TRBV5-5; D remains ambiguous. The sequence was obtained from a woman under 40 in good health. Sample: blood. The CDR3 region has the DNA TGTGCCAGCAGCTCGCTTCCCGCCTACGGCAATCAGCCCCAGCATTTT. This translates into CASSSLPAYGNQPQHF.